This T cell receptor beta chain was captured in a study of T cell changes during pregnancy in multiple sclerosis. The germline CDR1 and CDR2 sequences are SGHRS and YFSETQ. The length of the CDR3 is 16 residues. With V trimmed by 0 bases and J by 8 bases, 11 bases remained unmatched. The data were produced by immunoSEQ multiplex PCR, yet TCRdb's version contains in-frame clones alone and is incomplete. Of approximately 83,000 clones listed, roughly 93% were seen once; the top ten hold approximately 4.5%. V and J are TRBV5-1 and TRBJ1-5; the match to TRBD1 covers 7 bases. Sequences were derived from peripheral blood, sampled in the first trimester of pregnancy. The clonotype was recovered from a female donor with multiple sclerosis, enrolled in a pregnancy study. The CDR3, as DNA: TGCGCCAGCAGCTTGGGAGGGGACAGCAGGCGGGAGCCCCAGCATTTT. This gives the protein CASSLGGDSRREPQHF.